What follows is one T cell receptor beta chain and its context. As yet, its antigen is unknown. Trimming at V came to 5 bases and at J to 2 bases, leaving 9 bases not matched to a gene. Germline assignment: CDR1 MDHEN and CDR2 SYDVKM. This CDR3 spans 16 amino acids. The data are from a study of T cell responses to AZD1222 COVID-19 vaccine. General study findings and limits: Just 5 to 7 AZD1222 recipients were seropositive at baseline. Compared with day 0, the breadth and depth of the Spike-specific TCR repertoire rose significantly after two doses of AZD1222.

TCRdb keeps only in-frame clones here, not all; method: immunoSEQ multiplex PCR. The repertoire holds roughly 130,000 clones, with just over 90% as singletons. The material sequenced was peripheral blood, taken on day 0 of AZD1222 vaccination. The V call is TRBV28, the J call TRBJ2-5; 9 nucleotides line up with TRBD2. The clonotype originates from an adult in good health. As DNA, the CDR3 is TGTGCCAGCAGTACCCGTAGCCTAGCGGGGCAAGAGACCCAGTACTTC. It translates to CASSTRSLAGQETQYF.